This is a list of T cell receptor beta chains from one sample in a study of T cell responses to AZD1222 COVID-19 vaccine. TCRdb keeps only in-frame clones here, not all; method: immunoSEQ multiplex PCR. Of 90,000 to 150,000 clones in the sample, about 86% are singletons; the top ten hold approximately 15%. The starting material was peripheral blood, obtained 28 days after the second AZD1222 dose. These receptors were obtained from an adult who received the AZD1222 COVID-19 vaccine. Both conserved end residues are part of each CDR3. Fields, in order: V gene, D gene, J gene, clone size, CDR3 protein, CDR3 DNA. A D gene is named only where the DNA matches it firmly. The listing skips clone size in some rows; elsewhere it reads once, few, many or a size class.

>TRBV6-5|-|TRBJ1-1|-
CASSSEGGNTEAFF
TGTGCCAGCAGCTCTGAAGGGGGGAACACTGAAGCTTTCTTT
>TRBV7-8|TRBD1|TRBJ2-6|-
CASSYRRGRGANVLTF
TGTGCCAGCAGTTATCGCAGGGGGCGAGGTGCCAACGTCCTGACTTTC
>TRBV11-1|-|TRBJ2-2|-
CASSLGGRGNTGELFF
TGTGCCAGCAGCTTAGGGGGCCGGGGGAACACCGGGGAGCTGTTTTTT
>TRBV4-3|TRBD2|TRBJ2-1|-
CASSQDPSGGYEQFF
TGCGCCAGCAGCCAAGATCCCAGCGGGGGGTATGAGCAGTTCTTC
>TRBV7-8|TRBD1|TRBJ1-5|-
CASSSGQINQPQHF
TGTGCCAGCAGCTCGGGACAGATTAATCAGCCCCAGCATTTT
>TRBV27|-|TRBJ1-2|few
CASSTITRQQPYGYTF
TGTGCCAGCAGTACAATCACCCGACAGCAACCATATGGCTACACCTTC
>TRBV7-6|-|TRBJ2-3|-
CASTLGAGVSTDTQYF
TGTGCCAGCACGCTAGGAGCAGGGGTGAGCACAGATACGCAGTATTTT
>TRBV7-2|TRBD1|TRBJ1-2|-
CASSLTRTGNYGYTF
TGTGCCAGCAGCTTGACAAGGACAGGGAACTATGGCTACACCTTC
>TRBV6-6|-|TRBJ2-1|-
CASSYARSGGNEQFF
TGTGCCAGCAGTTACGCCCGCTCCGGGGGCAATGAGCAGTTCTTC
>TRBV7-8|-|TRBJ2-3|once
CASSLEGSTDTQYF
TGTGCCAGCAGCCTAGAAGGTTCCACAGATACGCAGTATTTT
>TRBV29-1|TRBD1|TRBJ1-6|-
CSVRDRDDSPLHF
TGCAGCGTCCGTGACAGGGATGATTCACCCCTCCACTTT
>TRBV2|-|TRBJ2-7|-
CASSATGAYYEQYF
TGTGCCAGCAGCGCGACGGGGGCTTACTACGAGCAGTACTTC
>TRBV2|-|TRBJ2-1|-
CASSEQSWTGEQFF
TGTGCCAGCAGTGAACAGTCTTGGACCGGTGAGCAGTTCTTC
>TRBV10-3|-|TRBJ1-2|-
CAISSTEGYGYTF
TGTGCCATCAGTTCGACAGAGGGCTATGGCTACACCTTC
>TRBV5-4|-|TRBJ1-1|-
CASSTGVLNTEAFF
TGTGCCAGCAGCACCGGGGTCCTGAACACTGAAGCTTTCTTT
>TRBV19|-|TRBJ2-1|-
CASSIDLGNEQFF
TGTGCCAGTAGTATAGATTTAGGAAATGAGCAGTTCTTC
>TRBV6-2/TRBV6-3|-|TRBJ2-5|-
CASSPGGGSFETQYF
TGTGCCAGCAGCCCCGGTGGGGGATCCTTCGAGACCCAGTACTTC
>TRBV5-1|TRBD1|TRBJ2-7|few
CASSLGQGDHEQYF
TGCGCCAGCAGCTTGGGACAGGGCGACCACGAGCAGTACTTC
>TRBV27|-|TRBJ1-3|few
CASRPFGYSGNTIYF
TGTGCCAGCAGACCCTTTGGTTATTCTGGAAACACCATATATTTT
>TRBV4-2|TRBD2|TRBJ2-3|-
CASRDGLAGKTDTQYF
TGTGCCAGCCGTGACGGACTAGCGGGGAAAACAGATACGCAGTATTTT
>TRBV3-1/TRBV3-2|-|TRBJ1-4|-
CASSQDNEKLFF
TGTGCCAGCAGCCAAGATAACGAAAAACTGTTTTTT
>TRBV5-8|-|TRBJ1-1|-
CASPRTPTTEAFF
TGTGCCAGCCCCCGGACCCCTACCACTGAAGCTTTCTTT
>TRBV19|-|TRBJ1-1|-
CASRTYRDRNTEAFF
TGTGCCAGTAGGACTTACAGAGACAGGAACACTGAAGCTTTCTTT
>TRBV28|TRBD1|TRBJ1-5|few
CASKTPGTGDNQPQHF
TGTGCCAGCAAGACCCCCGGGACAGGCGATAATCAGCCCCAGCATTTT
>TRBV6-5|TRBD2|TRBJ2-3|-
CASRDGGGPGDTQYF
TGTGCCAGCAGGGATGGGGGAGGGCCGGGAGATACGCAGTATTTT
>TRBV6-2/TRBV6-3|-|TRBJ2-7|-
CASSSPPGEQYF
TGTGCCAGCAGTTCCCCCCCCGGCGAGCAGTACTTC
>TRBV2|-|TRBJ2-7|-
CASRTRGEGEQYF
TGTGCCAGCAGGACTAGGGGCGAAGGTGAGCAGTACTTC
>TRBV29-1|-|TRBJ1-1|-
CSVGVQMNTEAFF
TGCAGCGTGGGGGTACAGATGAACACTGAAGCTTTCTTT
>TRBV12-3/TRBV12-4|-|TRBJ2-3|-
CASSFRAGDTQYF
TGTGCCAGCAGTTTCAGGGCTGGGGATACGCAGTATTTT
>TRBV6-5|TRBD1|TRBJ2-7|-
CASSRTGEAQYF
TGTGCCAGCAGTAGGACAGGGGAAGCGCAGTACTTC
>TRBV6-4|-|TRBJ1-1|-
CASSDGPGGLITEAFF
TGTGCCAGCAGTGACGGCCCCGGGGGCCTGATTACTGAAGCTTTCTTT
>TRBV10-3|-|TRBJ2-2|-
CAISDSAPGELFF
TGTGCCATCAGTGACTCCGCCCCCGGGGAGCTGTTTTTT
>TRBV27|-|TRBJ1-5|-
CASQLSGNQPQHF
TGTGCCAGCCAGCTTAGCGGCAATCAGCCCCAGCATTTT
>TRBV6-5|-|TRBJ2-7|-
CASSTTGLEQYF
TGTGCCAGCAGTACCACAGGGTTGGAGCAGTACTTC
>TRBV6-2/TRBV6-3|-|TRBJ2-5|-
CASSGQIQETQYF
TGTGCCAGCAGCGGTCAGATCCAAGAGACCCAGTACTTC
>TRBV7-3|TRBD2|TRBJ2-3|-
CASSLTGTSGGTDTQYF
TGTGCCAGCAGCCTCACCGGGACTAGCGGGGGGACTGATACGCAGTATTTT
>TRBV6-2/TRBV6-3|-|TRBJ1-1|once
CASSYSTGSSGGWTEAFF
TGTGCCAGCAGTTACTCGACGGGTAGCTCGGGTGGGTGGACTGAAGCTTTCTTT
>TRBV6-5|-|TRBJ1-4|-
CASSRGTQGKLFF
TGTGCCAGCAGTCGGGGCACTCAGGGAAAACTGTTTTTT
>TRBV18|TRBD1|TRBJ2-6|-
CASSPNRDRGFGANVLTF
TGTGCCAGCTCACCCAACCGGGACAGGGGGTTCGGGGCCAACGTCCTGACTTTC
>TRBV19|-|TRBJ2-1|-
CASSIVSVDNEQFF
TGTGCCAGTAGTATAGTGAGTGTGGACAATGAGCAGTTCTTC
>TRBV7-9|TRBD1|TRBJ1-1|-
CASSAGQSGPTEAFF
TGTGCCAGCAGCGCGGGACAGTCGGGGCCGACTGAAGCTTTCTTT
>TRBV28|TRBD2|TRBJ2-7|-
CASLPTQGRGREQYF
TGTGCCTCACTCCCGACGCAAGGGAGGGGCCGCGAGCAGTACTTC
>TRBV18|-|TRBJ1-3|-
CASSPWTVAGNTIYF
TGTGCCAGCTCACCATGGACAGTCGCGGGAAACACCATATATTTT
>TRBV10-2|-|TRBJ2-7|-
CASSEGAAGRVFFPYEQYF
TGCGCCAGCAGTGAGGGGGCTGCGGGTCGGGTTTTTTTTCCCTACGAGCAGTACTTC
>TRBV3-1/TRBV3-2|-|TRBJ2-1|-
CASSYEGARYNEQFF
TGTGCCAGCAGCTACGAAGGGGCCCGCTACAATGAGCAGTTCTTC
>TRBV3-1/TRBV3-2|-|TRBJ2-5|-
CASSQGVGAQETQYF
TGTGCCAGCAGCCAAGGCGTGGGGGCCCAAGAGACCCAGTACTTC
>TRBV29-1|-|TRBJ1-2|-
CSSLWHYGYTF
TGCAGCTCTCTGTGGCACTATGGCTACACCTTC
>TRBV4-3|-|TRBJ1-2|-
CASSQESRQQYYGYTF
TGCGCCAGCAGCCAAGAAAGTCGGCAGCAATACTATGGCTACACCTTC
>TRBV12-2|-|TRBJ2-7|-
CASRPTRDKRNYEQYF
TGTGCAAGTCGCCCGACCCGGGACAAACGAAACTACGAGCAGTACTTC
>TRBV3-1/TRBV3-2|-|TRBJ2-2|-
CASSQDGNTGELFF
TGTGCCAGCAGCCAAGATGGCAACACCGGGGAGCTGTTTTTT